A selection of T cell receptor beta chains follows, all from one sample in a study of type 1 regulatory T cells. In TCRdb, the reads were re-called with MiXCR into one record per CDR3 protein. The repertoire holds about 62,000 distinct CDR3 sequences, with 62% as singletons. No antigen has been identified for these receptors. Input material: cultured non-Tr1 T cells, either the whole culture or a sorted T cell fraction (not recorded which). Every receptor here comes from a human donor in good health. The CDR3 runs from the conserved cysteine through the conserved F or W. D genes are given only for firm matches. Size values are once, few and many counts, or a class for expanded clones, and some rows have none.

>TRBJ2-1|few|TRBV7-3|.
CASSLTRGEQFF
TGTGCCAGCAGCTTAACCCGGGGTGAGCAGTTCTTC
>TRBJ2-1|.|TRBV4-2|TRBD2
CASSQDPAGGDEQFF
TGTGCCAGCAGCCAAGACCCAGCGGGAGGCGATGAGCAGTTCTTC
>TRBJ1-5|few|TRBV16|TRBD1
CASSQSGQGNQPQHF
TGTGCCAGCAGCCAATCGGGACAGGGTAATCAGCCCCAGCATTTT
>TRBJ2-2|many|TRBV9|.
CASSPHTGELFF
TGTGCCAGCAGCCCTCACACCGGGGAGCTGTTTTTT
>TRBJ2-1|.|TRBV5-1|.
CASSLELDTQKQFF
TGCGCCAGCAGCTTGGAACTGGACACCCAAAAACAGTTCTTC
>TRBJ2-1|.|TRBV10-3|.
CAISESHEQFF
TGTGCCATCAGTGAGTCGCATGAGCAGTTCTTC
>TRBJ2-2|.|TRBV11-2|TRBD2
CASSSRTSAGGTGELFF
TGTGCCAGCAGCTCGAGGACTAGCGCCGGAGGCACCGGGGAGCTGTTTTTT
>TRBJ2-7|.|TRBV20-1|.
CSAVHRTYEQYF
TGCAGTGCAGTCCATAGGACCTACGAGCAGTACTTC
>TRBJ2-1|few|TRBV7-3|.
CASSLYPTGNEQFF
TGTGCCAGCAGCCTATATCCCACCGGTAATGAGCAGTTCTTC
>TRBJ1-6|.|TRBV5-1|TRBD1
CASREQGDHSPLHF
TGCGCCAGCAGGGAACAGGGGGACCATTCACCCCTCCACTTT
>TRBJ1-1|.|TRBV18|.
CASSPQQGGTEAFF
TGTGCCAGCTCACCACAGCAGGGAGGCACTGAAGCTTTCTTT
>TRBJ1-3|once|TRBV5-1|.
CASSLVPQAGNTIYF
TGCGCCAGCAGCTTGGTCCCGCAGGCTGGAAACACCATATATTTT
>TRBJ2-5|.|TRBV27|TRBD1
CASSTGQGFRETQYF
TGTGCCAGCAGCACGGGACAGGGGTTTCGAGAGACCCAGTACTTC
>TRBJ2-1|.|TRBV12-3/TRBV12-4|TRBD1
CASSLARDRFHNEQFF
TGTGCCAGCAGTTTAGCTAGGGACAGGTTTCACAATGAGCAGTTCTTC
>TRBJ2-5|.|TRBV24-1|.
CATSDRDRKETQYF
TGTGCCACCAGTGACCGGGACCGTAAGGAGACCCAGTACTTC
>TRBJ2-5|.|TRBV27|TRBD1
CASSSWGQGQETQYF
TGTGCCAGCAGTTCCTGGGGACAGGGCCAAGAGACCCAGTACTTC
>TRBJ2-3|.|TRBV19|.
CASQGNLLGSDTQYF
TGTGCCAGTCAGGGTAATCTCTTGGGGTCAGATACGCAGTATTTT
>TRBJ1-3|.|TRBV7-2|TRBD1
CASSPHTGVGNTIYF
TGTGCCAGCAGCCCCCATACAGGGGTAGGAAACACCATATATTTT
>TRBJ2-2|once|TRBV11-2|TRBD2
CASSSRLAGNTGELFF
TGTGCCAGCAGCTCGAGACTAGCGGGGAACACCGGGGAGCTGTTTTTT
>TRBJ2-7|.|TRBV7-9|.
CASSPTGTIGDEQYF
TGTGCCAGCAGCCCAACCGGGACAATCGGGGACGAGCAGTACTTC
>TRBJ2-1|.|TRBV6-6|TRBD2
CASSYPSGRARDRSYNEQFF
TGTGCCAGCAGTTACCCCAGCGGGAGGGCCCGAGATCGCTCCTACAATGAGCAGTTCTTC
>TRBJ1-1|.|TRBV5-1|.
CASSFQLTGPGTEAFF
TGCGCCAGCAGCTTCCAACTGACAGGTCCTGGGACTGAAGCTTTCTTT
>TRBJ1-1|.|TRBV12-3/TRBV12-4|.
CASSKNTEAFF
TGTGCCAGCAGTAAAAACACTGAAGCTTTCTTT
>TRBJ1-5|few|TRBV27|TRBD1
CASSPDRNNQPQHF
TGTGCCAGCAGTCCGGACAGGAACAATCAGCCCCAGCATTTT
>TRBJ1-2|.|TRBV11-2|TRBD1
CASSQGQSNYGYTF
TGTGCCAGCAGCCAGGGACAGTCCAACTATGGCTACACCTTC
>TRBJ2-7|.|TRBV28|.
CASSFGDIGNEQYF
TGTGCCAGCTCTTTTGGGGACATAGGGAACGAGCAGTACTTC
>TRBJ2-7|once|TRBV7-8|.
CASSHSYSYEQYF
TGTGCCAGCAGCCACAGCTACTCCTACGAGCAGTACTTC
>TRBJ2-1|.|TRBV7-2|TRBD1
CASSAPGQGAGLVVVEQFF
TGTGCCAGCAGCGCACCGGGACAGGGGGCGGGACTAGTTGTTGTTGAGCAGTTCTTC
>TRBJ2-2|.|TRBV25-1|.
CASSERDRNTGELFF
TGTGCCAGCAGTGAACGCGACAGGAACACCGGGGAGCTGTTTTTT
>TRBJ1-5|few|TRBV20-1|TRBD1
CSASQQGPANQPQHF
TGCAGTGCTAGCCAACAGGGGCCGGCCAATCAGCCCCAGCATTTT
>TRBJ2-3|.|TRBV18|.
CASSLQILGSTNTQYF
TGTGCCAGCTCACTACAAATTCTGGGTAGCACAAATACGCAGTATTTT
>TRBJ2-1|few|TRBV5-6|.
CASSSQGGQFF
TGTGCCAGCAGCTCTCAGGGGGGGCAGTTCTTC
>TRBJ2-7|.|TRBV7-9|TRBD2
CASSLTSGTYEQYF
TGTGCCAGCAGCTTGACAAGCGGGACCTACGAGCAGTACTTC
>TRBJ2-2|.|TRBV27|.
CASSTLVSTGELFF
TGTGCCAGCAGTACACTAGTGTCCACCGGGGAGCTGTTTTTT
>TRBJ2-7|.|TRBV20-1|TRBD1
CSASRPGQSTILSYEQYF
TGCAGTGCTAGTCGCCCGGGACAGTCAACCATTCTCTCCTACGAGCAGTACTTC
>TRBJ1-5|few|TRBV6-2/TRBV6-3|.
CASTLGTSIGQPQHF
TGTGCCAGCACTCTAGGGACATCCATCGGTCAGCCCCAGCATTTT
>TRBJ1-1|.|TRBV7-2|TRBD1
CASSSNPLDRGTEAFF
TGTGCCAGCAGCTCCAACCCCCTGGACAGGGGGACTGAAGCTTTCTTT